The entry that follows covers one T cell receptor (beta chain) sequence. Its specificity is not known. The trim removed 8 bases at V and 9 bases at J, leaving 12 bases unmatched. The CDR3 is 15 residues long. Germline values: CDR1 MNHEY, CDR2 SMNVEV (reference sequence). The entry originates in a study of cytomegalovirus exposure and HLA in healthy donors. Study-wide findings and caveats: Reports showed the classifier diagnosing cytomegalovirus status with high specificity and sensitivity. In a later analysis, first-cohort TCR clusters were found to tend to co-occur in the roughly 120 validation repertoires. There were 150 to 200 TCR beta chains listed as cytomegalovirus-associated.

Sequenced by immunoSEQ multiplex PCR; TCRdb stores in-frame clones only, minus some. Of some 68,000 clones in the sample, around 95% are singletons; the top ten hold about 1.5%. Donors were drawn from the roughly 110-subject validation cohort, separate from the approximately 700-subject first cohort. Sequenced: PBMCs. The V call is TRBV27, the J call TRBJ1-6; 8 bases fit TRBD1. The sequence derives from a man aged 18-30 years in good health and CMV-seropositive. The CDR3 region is CASSNLQGAASPLHF. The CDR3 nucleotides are TGTGCCAGCTCCAACCTTCAGGGGGCGGCTTCACCCCTCCACTTT.